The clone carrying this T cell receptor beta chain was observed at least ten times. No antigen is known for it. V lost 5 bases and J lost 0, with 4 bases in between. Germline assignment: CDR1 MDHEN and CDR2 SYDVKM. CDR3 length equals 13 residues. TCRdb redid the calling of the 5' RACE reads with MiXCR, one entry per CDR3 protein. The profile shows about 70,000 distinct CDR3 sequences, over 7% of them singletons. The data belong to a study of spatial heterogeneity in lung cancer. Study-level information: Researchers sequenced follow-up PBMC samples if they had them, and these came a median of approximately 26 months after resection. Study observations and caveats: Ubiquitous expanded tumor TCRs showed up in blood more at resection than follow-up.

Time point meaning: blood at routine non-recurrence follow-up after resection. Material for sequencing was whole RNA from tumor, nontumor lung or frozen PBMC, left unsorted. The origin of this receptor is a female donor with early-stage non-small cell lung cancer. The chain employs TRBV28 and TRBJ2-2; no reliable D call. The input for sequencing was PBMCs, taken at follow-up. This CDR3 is CASSTTNTGELFF. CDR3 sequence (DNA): TGTGCCAGCAGTACCACGAACACCGGGGAGCTGTTTTTT.